Below, 24 T cell receptor beta chains from the same sample are listed, as sequenced in a study of CD8 T cells in ankylosing spondylitis. General study findings and limits: The study identified a TCR beta motif of under ten highly homologous variants that appeared characteristic of ankylosing spondylitis blood.

A single record per CDR3 protein comes from TCRdb applying MiXCR to the 5' RACE reads. The sample comprises a few hundred thousand distinct CDR3 sequences, about 13% of which are singletons, and almost 7% rests with the top ten. What these receptors recognize is not known. Material: blood, either unsorted or a sorted T cell fraction (not recorded which). These receptors were taken from a male donor with ankylosing spondylitis.

This clonotype was observed at least ten times. The chain links TRBV6-5 to TRBJ2-1; possibly TRBD2 for D (5 bases). Germline CDR1 and CDR2: MNHEY and SVGAGI. Between the trimmed V and J ends, which lost 2 bases and 4 bases, there was a span of 12 bases. This CDR3 comprises 15 residues. In DNA form, the CDR3 reads TGTGCCAGCAGTTACGCGGGTCCTGGATACAATGAGCAGTTCTTC. Translation gives CASSYAGPGYNEQFF.

The table lists this clonotype with many counts. The chain links TRBV14 to TRBJ1-2; tentative D call: TRBD1 (5 bases). V lost 4 bases and J lost 6, with 12 bases in between. The V gene's germline CDR1 is SGHDN and CDR2 FVKESK. This CDR3 is 13 amino acids long. The CDR3 DNA sequence: TGTGCCAGCAGCCCACGGAGGGGTGATGGCTACACCTTC. Translation gives CASSPRRGDGYTF.

This clonotype was recorded a few times. The chain couples TRBV25-1 to TRBJ2-5, with 8 bases aligning to TRBD1. This CDR3 spans 16 amino acids. Germline trimming cut 1 base from V and 7 bases from J; bases unmatched to any gene: 11. Germline CDR1 reads MGHDK; CDR2 reads SYGVNS. The CDR3 loop reads CASSEFMGGQETTQYF. The CDR3 DNA sequence: TGTGCCAGCAGTGAATTCATGGGGGGACAGGAGACGACCCAGTACTTC.

CDR3 DNA: TGTGCCACCAGCAGAGAAAAGTTGGGCTATGGCTACACCTTC. It translates to CATSREKLGYGYTF. This chain connects TRBV15 to TRBJ1-2; D unresolved. V lost 0 bases and J lost 4, with 9 bases in between. The CDR3 has 14 amino acids. Germline loops: CDR1 LNHNV, CDR2 YYDKDF (reference sequence).

This clonotype was counted between two and nine times. The chain links TRBV12-3 or TRBV12-4 to TRBJ1-3, with no clear D. This CDR3 spans 15 amino acids. V shed 1 base and J shed 2 bases, with 9 bases lying between them. This CDR3 is CASSLDRTTGNTIYF. In nucleotides, the CDR3 is TGTGCCAGCAGTTTAGATCGGACGACTGGAAACACCATATATTTT.

This clonotype turned up a few times. CDR3 sequence (DNA): TGTGCCAGCAGTTCCCTCGGGAACCTTAACAATGAGCAGTTCTTC. It is translated as CASSSLGNLNNEQFF. The V gene is TRBV3-1, the J gene TRBJ2-1, with D maybe TRBD2 (5 bases). There are 15 residues in the CDR3. V was cut by 6 bases and J by 5 bases, with 17 bases left in between. The germline V gene encodes CDR1 LGHDT and CDR2 YNNKEL (reference sequence).

A few counts support this clonotype. DNA for the CDR3: TGTGCCAGCAATAGGGACCAAGAGACCCAGTACTTC. This translates into CASNRDQETQYF. The rearrangement uses TRBV9 and TRBJ2-5; D gene uncertain. This CDR3 has 12 amino acids. Trimming left V 6 bases short and J 0 bases short, with 6 bases between. Per germline, CDR1 SGDLS and CDR2 YYNGEE.

This clonotype was detected a few times. This chain links TRBV28 with TRBJ2-2; D unclear. V lost 6 bases to trimming and J lost 1 base, with 6 bases between them. The CDR3 length is 13 residues. CDR1 and CDR2 (germline): MDHEN, SYDVKM. The CDR3 region has the DNA TGTGCCAGCAGGGCACTGAACACCGGGGAGCTGTTTTTT. Amino acid sequence: CASRALNTGELFF.

This clonotype was counted only a few times. CDR3 DNA sequence: TGCAGTGCTAGTCGGGACAGGGGTTTAAGGGGTGAAAAACTGTTTTTT. Amino acid sequence: CSASRDRGLRGEKLFF. This chain joins TRBV20-1 and TRBJ1-4; TRBD1 agrees at 10 bases. In germline, CDR1 is DFQATT, CDR2 SNEGSKA (reference sequence). CDR3 size: 16 residues. J gave up 7 bases and V 3 bases, and 11 bases lay outside the gene matches.

V gene TRBV4-2 combines with J gene TRBJ2-2, with 13 bases matching TRBD2. V was pared by 0 bases and J by 7 bases, with 11 bases of the junction left unmatched. Per the germline V gene, CDR1 is LGHNA and CDR2 is YNFKEQ. The CDR3 runs to 19 residues. CDR3 amino acids: CASSQDLGLAGVKVGELFF. The DNA of the CDR3 is TGTGCCAGCAGCCAAGATTTAGGACTAGCGGGAGTTAAGGTCGGGGAGCTGTTTTTT.

This clonotype was counted only a few times. V gene TRBV7-9 combines with J gene TRBJ1-1, with no clear D. Between the trimmed V and J ends, which lost 1 base and 6 bases, there was a span of 9 bases. The CDR3 extends over 13 amino acids. CDR1 SEHNR and CDR2 FQNEAQ come from the germline V gene (reference sequence). Here the CDR3 DNA reads TGTGCCAGCAGCTTAGATCTTGGGGCTGAAGCTTTCTTT. It yields the protein CASSLDLGAEAFF.

This clonotype has only a few counts. J is TRBJ2-5 and V is TRBV7-8; 11 bases match TRBD2. CDR1 is SGHVS and CDR2 is FQNEAQ in the germline V gene. This CDR3 is built from 17 residues. With V trimmed by 1 base and J by 1 base, 5 bases remained unmatched. DNA of the CDR3: TGTGCCAGCAGCTTAGGGCTAGCGGGAGGAGTCCAAGAGACCCAGTACTTC. Translating gives CASSLGLAGGVQETQYF. Variable domain in full (rest from reference TRBV7-8 and TRBJ2-5): GAGVSQSPRYKVAKRGQDVALRCDPISGHVSLFWYQQALGQGPEFLTYFQNEAQLDKSGLPSDRFFAERPEGSVSTLKIQRTQQEDSAVYLCASSLGLAGGVQETQYFGPGTRLLVL.

This clonotype showed up just a few times. The rearrangement links TRBV5-4 to TRBJ1-5; 8 nucleotides line up with TRBD1. Germline CDR1 and CDR2: SGHNT and YYREEE (reference sequence). The length of the CDR3 is 16 residues. J was trimmed by 2 bases and V by 0 bases; bases with no gene match: 4. CDR3 protein: CASSLDPGQGNQPQHF. Here the CDR3 DNA reads TGTGCCAGCAGCTTGGATCCGGGACAGGGCAATCAGCCCCAGCATTTT.

This clonotype has more than one count but fewer than ten. The genes are TRBV5-1 and TRBJ2-1; 10 nucleotides line up with TRBD2. The CDR3 is made up of 17 amino acids. J gave up 7 bases and V 6 bases, and 16 bases lay outside the gene matches. Germline values: CDR1 SGHRS, CDR2 YFSETQ. The CDR3 DNA reads TGCGCCAGCATCGTGACTACTAGCGGGAAACTTAATAATGAGCAGTTCTTC. The encoded protein is CASIVTTSGKLNNEQFF. The full variable domain, in which reference TRBV5-1 and TRBJ2-1 provide the parts outside the CDR3, is KAGVTQTPRYLIKTRGQQVTLSCSPISGHRSVSWYQQTPGQGLQFLFEYFSETQRNKGNFPGRFSGRQFSNSRSEMNVSTLELGDSALYLCASIVTTSGKLNNEQFFGPGTRLTVL.

This clonotype has ten or more counts. The CDR3 reads CSARPQGAPTDTQYF. Here the CDR3 DNA reads TGCAGTGCTAGACCACAGGGGGCTCCCACAGATACGCAGTATTTT. V and J are TRBV20-1 and TRBJ2-3, with TRBD1 matching over 9 bases. The CDR3 loop spans 15 amino acids. The V gene's germline CDR1 is DFQATT and CDR2 SNEGSKA (reference sequence). V was clipped by 2 bases and J by 2 bases; unmatched bases: 5.

The chain joins TRBV7-9 to TRBJ2-5; TRBD2 matches 7 bases. Germline assignment: CDR1 SEHNR and CDR2 FQNEAQ (reference sequence). The CDR3 consists of 14 residues. V gave up 4 bases and J gave up 5 bases; unmatched junction bases: 7. The CDR3 bases are TGTGCCAGCAGCTCTTATCGGGGAGGGGAGACCCAGTACTTC. Translated, it gives CASSSYRGGETQYF.

In this sample, this clonotype turned up a few times. The genes are TRBV7-7 and TRBJ2-1; D is unresolved. Germline V gives CDR1 SSHAT, CDR2 FNYEAQ (reference sequence). Trimming pared 0 bases from V and 0 bases from J, leaving 6 bases between. CDR3 size: 15 residues. The CDR3 is CASSLAPTSYNEQFF. In nucleotides, the CDR3 is TGTGCCAGCAGCTTAGCTCCTACCTCCTACAATGAGCAGTTCTTC.

This clonotype came up a few times. This chain links TRBV20-1 with TRBJ2-7; tentatively, D is TRBD2 (6 bases). Germline values: CDR1 DFQATT, CDR2 SNEGSKA (reference sequence). Trimming stripped 6 bases from V and 0 bases from J, with 9 bases between. The CDR3 is made up of 12 amino acids. CDR3 loop: CSATGASYEQYF. CDR3 nucleotide sequence: TGCAGTGCCACGGGAGCCTCCTACGAGCAGTACTTC.

This clonotype came up a few times. This chain links TRBV9 with TRBJ2-5, with a possible D match to TRBD2 (5 bases). The CDR3 extends over 14 amino acids. Germline loops: CDR1 SGDLS, CDR2 YYNGEE. Trimming shortened V by 0 bases and J by 4 bases, and 10 bases separated the two germline ends. The CDR3 region is CASSVGISVETQYF. In nucleotides, the CDR3 is TGTGCCAGCAGCGTAGGGATTAGCGTAGAGACCCAGTACTTC.

The chain is built from TRBV10-2 and TRBJ2-7; 14 nucleotides match TRBD2. J lost 7 bases, V lost 10 bases, and 9 bases had no gene match. Germline-derived CDR1 and CDR2 are WSHSY and SAAADI. The length of the CDR3 is 14 residues. The DNA of the CDR3 is TGCGCCACCGCGACTAGCGGGAGGGCCTCGGAGCAGTACTTC. Translating it yields CATATSGRASEQYF.

This clonotype occurred a few times. This chain links TRBV2 with TRBJ2-3, with a tentative D call TRBD1 (5 bases). The germline V gene encodes CDR1 SNHLY and CDR2 FYNNEI. The CDR3 is 14 amino acids. V was pared by 4 bases and J by 0 bases, with 8 bases between. The CDR3 loop reads CASSGQWSTDTQYF. The CDR3 DNA reads as TGTGCCAGCAGTGGACAGTGGAGCACAGATACGCAGTATTTT.

V usage is TRBV14 and J usage is TRBJ2-3, with D uncertain. Germline V CDR1 and CDR2: SGHDN, FVKESK. The ends were cut back, 0 bases at V and 1 base at J, with 17 bases in the middle. The CDR3 runs to 18 residues. The CDR3 DNA is TGTGCCAGCAGCCAAGATGTCGGCAGCAACACGCGCACAGATACGCAGTATTTT. This translates into CASSQDVGSNTRTDTQYF.

The rearrangement links TRBV10-3 to TRBJ2-2; 8 nucleotides agree with TRBD2. The CDR3 consists of 16 residues. Germline-derived CDR1 and CDR2 are ENHRY and SYGVKD. The trim removed 4 bases at V and 0 bases at J, leaving 4 bases unmatched. The CDR3 protein is CAISVGGRTNTGELFF. The CDR3 nucleotides read TGTGCCATCAGTGTAGGCGGGAGGACGAACACCGGGGAGCTGTTTTTT.

This sequence joins TRBV24-1 and TRBJ2-2; 7 nucleotides agree with TRBD2. This CDR3 has 17 residues. Losses at the gene ends were 7 bases for V and 1 base for J; bases not matched to a gene: 11. Germline loops: CDR1 KGHDR, CDR2 SFDVKD. The CDR3 bases are TGTGCCACCAGGACATCGGGAGGAGGGTTGAACACCGGGGAGCTGTTTTTT. Its protein product is CATRTSGGGLNTGELFF.